This T cell receptor (beta chain) emerged from a study of CD8+CD57+ T cells in acquired aplastic anemia. According to the study, genomic DNA was the template for TCR beta VDJ and CDR3 profiling. TCRdb reanalysed the reads using MiXCR and keeps one entry per CDR3 protein. The table has fewer than 200,000 distinct CDR3 sequences, over 55% seen once. The germline V gene encodes CDR1 SQVTM and CDR2 ANQGSEA. This CDR3 region has 11 residues. All patients picked for sequencing had shown, by flow cytometry, an expansion of CD8+CD57+ cells. In its sample, this clonotype was seen once. The chain uses TRBV29-1 and TRBJ2-5; D gene ambiguous. The J call may be in error: the DNA end matches TRBJ2-7 better. The sequence was collected from a human donor with aplastic anemia. What was sequenced was sorted CD4+, CD8+, or CD8+CD57+ T cells (not recorded which) from PBMCs. The chain's CDR3 is CSVAADYEQYF. The CDR3 bases are TGCAGCGTTGCTGCAGACTACGAGCAGTACTTC.